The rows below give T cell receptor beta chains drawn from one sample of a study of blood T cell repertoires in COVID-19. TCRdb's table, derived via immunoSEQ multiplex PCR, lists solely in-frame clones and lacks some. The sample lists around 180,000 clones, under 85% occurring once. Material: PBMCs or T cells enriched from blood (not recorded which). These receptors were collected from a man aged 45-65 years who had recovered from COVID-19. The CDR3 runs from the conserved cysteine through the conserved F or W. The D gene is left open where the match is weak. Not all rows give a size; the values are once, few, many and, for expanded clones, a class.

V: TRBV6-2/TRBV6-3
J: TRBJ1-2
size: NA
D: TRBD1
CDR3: CASSWDRDGYTF
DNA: TGTGCCAGCAGTTGGGACAGGGATGGCTACACCTTC

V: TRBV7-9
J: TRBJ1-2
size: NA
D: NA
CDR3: CASSLQGFNYGYTF
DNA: TGTGCCAGCAGCTTACAGGGTTTTAACTATGGCTACACCTTC

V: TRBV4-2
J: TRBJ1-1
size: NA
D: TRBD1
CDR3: CASSTGQGLGTEAFF
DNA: TGTGCCAGCAGCACGGGACAGGGGTTAGGGACTGAAGCTTTCTTT

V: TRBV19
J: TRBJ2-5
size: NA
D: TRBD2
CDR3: CASSPRASGLYQETQYF
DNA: TGTGCCAGTAGTCCCCGGGCTAGCGGTCTGTACCAAGAGACCCAGTACTTC

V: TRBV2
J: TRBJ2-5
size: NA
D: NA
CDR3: CASSAGRMIPRGTQYF
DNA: TGTGCCAGCAGTGCAGGGCGGATGATACCAAGAGGGACCCAGTACTTC

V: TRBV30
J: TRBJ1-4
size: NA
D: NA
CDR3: CAWTLRGHEKLFF
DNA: TGTGCCTGGACCCTCAGGGGTCATGAAAAACTGTTTTTT

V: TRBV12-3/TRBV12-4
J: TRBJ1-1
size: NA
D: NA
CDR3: CASSLAANTEAFF
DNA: TGTGCCAGCAGTTTAGCAGCGAACACTGAAGCTTTCTTT

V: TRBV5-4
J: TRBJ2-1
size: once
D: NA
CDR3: CASSLPAVTYNEQFF
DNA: TGTGCCAGCAGCTTGCCAGCGGTGACCTACAATGAGCAGTTCTTC

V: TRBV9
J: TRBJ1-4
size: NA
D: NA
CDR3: CASSLHRTVATNEKLFF
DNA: TGTGCCAGCAGCCTACATAGGACTGTTGCAACTAATGAAAAACTGTTTTTT

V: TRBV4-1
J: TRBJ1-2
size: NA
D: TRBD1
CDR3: CASSQGQGIDYGYTF
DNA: TGCGCCAGCAGCCAGGGACAGGGTATAGACTATGGCTACACCTTC

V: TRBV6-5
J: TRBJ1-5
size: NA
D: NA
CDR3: CASSLTIYSNQPQHF
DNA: TGTGCCAGCAGTTTAACAATATATAGCAATCAGCCCCAGCATTTT

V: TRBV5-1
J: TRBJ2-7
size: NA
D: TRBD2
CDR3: CASVKAGGSGGEQYF
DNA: TGCGCCAGCGTAAAAGCGGGGGGCTCTGGAGGCGAGCAGTACTTC

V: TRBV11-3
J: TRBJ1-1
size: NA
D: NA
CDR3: CASSPTGDGEAFF
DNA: TGTGCCAGCAGCCCTACGGGGGATGGTGAAGCTTTCTTT

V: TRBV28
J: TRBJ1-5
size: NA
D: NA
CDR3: CASSTAGTYSNQPQHF
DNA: TGTGCCAGCAGTACAGCCGGGACTTATAGCAATCAGCCCCAGCATTTT

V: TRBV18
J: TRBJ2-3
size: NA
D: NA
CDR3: CASSPRTVSTDTQYF
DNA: TGTGCCAGCTCACCCAGGACAGTTAGCACAGATACGCAGTATTTT

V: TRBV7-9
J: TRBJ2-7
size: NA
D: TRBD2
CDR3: CASSPRLAGGYEQYF
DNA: TGTGCCAGCAGCCCGAGACTAGCGGGGGGTTACGAGCAGTACTTC

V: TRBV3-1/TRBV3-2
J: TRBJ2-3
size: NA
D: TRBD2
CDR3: CASSHWRGGLSTPDTQYF
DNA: TGTGCCAGCAGCCATTGGCGGGGGGGCCTCTCAACCCCAGATACGCAGTATTTT

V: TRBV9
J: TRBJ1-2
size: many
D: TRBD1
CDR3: CASSPATGGYPYGYTF
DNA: TGTGCCAGCAGCCCAGCTACAGGGGGCTACCCCTATGGCTACACCTTC

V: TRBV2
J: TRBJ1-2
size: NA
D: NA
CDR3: CASSELEWYGYTF
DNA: TGTGCCAGCAGTGAACTCGAGTGGTATGGCTACACCTTC

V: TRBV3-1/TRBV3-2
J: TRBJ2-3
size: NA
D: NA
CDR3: CASSPTGRTDTQYF
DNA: TGTGCCAGCAGCCCTACGGGGAGAACAGATACGCAGTATTTT

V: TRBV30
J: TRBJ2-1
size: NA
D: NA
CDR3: CAWSPAVTEQFF
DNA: TGTGCCTGGAGTCCCGCGGTCACTGAGCAGTTCTTC

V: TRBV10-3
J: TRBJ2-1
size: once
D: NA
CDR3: CAISATTRYEQFF
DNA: TGTGCCATCAGTGCGACAACTAGGTATGAGCAGTTCTTC

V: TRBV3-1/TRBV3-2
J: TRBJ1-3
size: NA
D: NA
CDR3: CASSLGSAAGNTIYF
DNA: TGTGCCAGCAGCCTTGGGTCGGCGGCTGGAAACACCATATATTTT

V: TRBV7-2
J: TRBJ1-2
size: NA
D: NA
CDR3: CASSLDTYGYTF
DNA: TGTGCCAGCAGCCTAGACACCTATGGCTACACCTTC

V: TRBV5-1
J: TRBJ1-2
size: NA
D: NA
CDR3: CASSFQGDGYTF
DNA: TGCGCCAGCAGTTTCCAGGGCGATGGCTACACCTTC

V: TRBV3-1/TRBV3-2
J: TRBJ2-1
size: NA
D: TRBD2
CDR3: CASSLTSGGVYNEQFF
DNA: TGTGCCAGCAGCCTAACTAGCGGGGGGGTTTACAATGAGCAGTTCTTC

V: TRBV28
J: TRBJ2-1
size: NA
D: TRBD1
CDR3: CASRGGTGGAEKQFF
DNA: TGTGCCAGCAGGGGGGGGACAGGGGGCGCGGAAAAGCAGTTCTTC

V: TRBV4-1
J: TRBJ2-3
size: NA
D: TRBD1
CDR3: CASSQAGGRDTQYF
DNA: TGCGCCAGCAGCCAAGCAGGGGGCAGAGATACGCAGTATTTT

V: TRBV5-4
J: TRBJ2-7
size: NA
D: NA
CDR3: CASSARAGHYEQYF
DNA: TGTGCCAGCAGCGCCAGGGCAGGGCATTACGAGCAGTACTTC

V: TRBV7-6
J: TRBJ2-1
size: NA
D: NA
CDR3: CASSLAGTPYNEQFF
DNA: TGTGCCAGCAGCTTAGCGGGGACACCGTACAATGAGCAGTTCTTC

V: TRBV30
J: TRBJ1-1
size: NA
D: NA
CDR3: CAWSAFGGNTEAFF
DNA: TGTGCCTGGAGTGCGTTCGGGGGGAACACTGAAGCTTTCTTT

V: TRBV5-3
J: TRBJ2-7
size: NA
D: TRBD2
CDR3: CAKDGHPGLAVYEQYF
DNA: TGTGCCAAGGATGGTCACCCCGGACTAGCGGTCTACGAGCAGTACTTC